Below, one T cell receptor beta chain is given with its context. The antigen is undetermined. This sample stems from a study of T cell responses to AZD1222 COVID-19 vaccine. Study information: Second-dose timings of about 4 or about 12 weeks were pooled.

This CDR3 spans 15 amino acids. Germline V lookup: CDR1 SGHTA, CDR2 FQGNSA. The V and J ends lost 5 bases and 4 bases, in that order; junction bases with no gene match: 3. The study, taken as a whole, reports: Females made up more of the donors, who were largely white British, and clonal diversity may have come out too low. Baseline seropositives among AZD1222 recipients totaled only 5 to 7.

Data came from immunoSEQ multiplex PCR; TCRdb stores just in-frame clones and leaves some out. The sample consists of about 140,000 clones, 80% to 95% of them appearing once. The sequence came from an adult in good health. The sample consisted of peripheral blood, taken on day 0 of AZD1222 vaccination. The rearrangement uses TRBV7-2 and TRBJ2-2; 11 positions match TRBD2. The DNA for the CDR3 is TGTGCCAGCAGCCCCGGGACTAGCGGCACCGGGGAGCTGTTTTTT. Its protein product is CASSPGTSGTGELFF.